The T cell receptor (beta chain) under discussion was sequenced for a study of shared clonotypes between healthy human individuals. Study at large: Per-donor plates numbered three CD4 naive, three CD4 memory, two CD8 naive and one CD8 memory. Broader study findings: Of the naive CD4 clonotypes, roughly 5.5% were shared across a few donors.

Produced via immunoSEQ multiplex PCR; TCRdb's table is partial and in-frame only. The sample lists roughly 2 million clones; approximately 95% were seen once. In germline, CDR1 is SGHRS, CDR2 YFSETQ. V was pared by 0 bases and J by 7 bases, with 8 bases between. This CDR3 comprises 12 residues. Investigators divided CD4+ cells into CD45RA+ naive and CD45RA-negative memory subsets. In the case of this clone: Its antigen is not known. Distinct nucleotide sequences in the sample also encode this CDR3.

The sample consisted of naive CD4+ T cells sorted from blood. The subset is: CD45RA+ positively selected. The chain joins TRBV5-1 to TRBJ2-7; D perhaps matches TRBD2 (6 bases). The clonotype originates from a man younger than 35 in good health. CDR3 DNA sequence: TGCGCCAGCAGCTTGGAGGGGAGGGAGCAGTACTTC. Translation gives CASSLEGREQYF.